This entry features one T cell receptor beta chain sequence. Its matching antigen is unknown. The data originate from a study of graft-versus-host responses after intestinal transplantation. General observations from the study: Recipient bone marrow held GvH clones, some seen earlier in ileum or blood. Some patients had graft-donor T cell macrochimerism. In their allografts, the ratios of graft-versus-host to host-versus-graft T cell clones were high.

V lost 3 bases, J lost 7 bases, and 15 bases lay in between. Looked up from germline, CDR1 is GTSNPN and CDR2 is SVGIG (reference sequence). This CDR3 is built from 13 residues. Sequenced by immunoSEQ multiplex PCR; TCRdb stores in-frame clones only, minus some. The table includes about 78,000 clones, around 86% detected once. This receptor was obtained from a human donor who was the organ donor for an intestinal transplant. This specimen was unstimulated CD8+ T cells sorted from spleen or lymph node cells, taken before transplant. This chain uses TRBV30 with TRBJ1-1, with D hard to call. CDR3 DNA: TGTGCCTGGAGATCCTCGTCTGGTAGTGAAGCTTTCTTT. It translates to CAWRSSSGSEAFF.